These 14 T cell receptor beta chains were sequenced from one sample in a study of spatial heterogeneity in lung cancer. TCRdb reanalysed the 5' RACE reads using MiXCR and keeps one entry per CDR3 protein. The sample has thousands of distinct CDR3 sequences, approximately 4.6% seen once; the top ten hold approximately 28%. The time point: sample taken at primary tumor resection. Unsorted whole RNA of tumor, nontumor lung or frozen PBMC was sequenced. The sample consisted of PBMCs, taken at surgery. These receptors were collected from a male donor with early-stage non-small cell lung cancer.

This clonotype occurred a few times. This beta chain is a stray read from a library made for alpha chains; its abundance is not meaningful. This chain links TRBV7-2 with TRBJ1-5; D is unclear. V was clipped by 2 bases and J by 2 bases, with 7 bases between them. This CDR3 region has 14 residues. In germline, CDR1 is SGHTA, CDR2 FQGNSA. In DNA, the CDR3 is TGTGCCAGCAGCTTATACATGGGCAATCAGCCCCAGCATTTT. As protein: CASSLYMGNQPQHF.

This clonotype was picked up many times. The library was prepared for alpha chains; this beta chain is a stray read, so its frequency means little. DNA of the CDR3: TGTGCCAGCAGTTTCGGGGAGAGCACAGATACGCAGTATTTT. Encoded protein: CASSFGESTDTQYF. The chain is built from TRBV6-2 or TRBV6-3 and TRBJ2-3; the D gene is possibly TRBD2 (5 bases). The CDR3 contains 14 residues. V lost 4 bases, J lost 0 bases, and 8 bases lay in between. Germline values: CDR1 MNHEY, CDR2 SVGEGT.

Points on this clonotype: This beta chain is an unintended read in a library built for alpha chains; its size means little. V usage is TRBV12-3 or TRBV12-4 and J usage is TRBJ1-6, with D perhaps TRBD1 (6 bases). The CDR3 runs 16 residues. Trimming took 5 bases from V and 4 from J, leaving 15 bases between them. The CDR3: CASSPGQRRYNSPLHF. CDR3 DNA: TGTGCCAGCAGTCCAGGACAGCGTAGGTATAATTCACCCCTCCACTTT.

This clonotype came up many times. Little can be read into the size of this beta chain, an off-target read in a library designed for alpha chains. The chain recombines TRBV19 with TRBJ2-2; D may be TRBD2 (5 bases). Germline loops: CDR1 LNHDA, CDR2 SQIVND (reference sequence). V lost 3 bases and J lost 3, with 8 bases in between. The length of the CDR3 is 14 residues. Written as DNA, the CDR3 is TGTGCCAGTAGTATGAGACTATACACCGGGGAGCTGTTTTTT. Its protein product is CASSMRLYTGELFF.

This clonotype was seen many times. The library was designed around alpha chains, so this beta chain is a stray read whose abundance carries little weight. The chain employs TRBV9 and TRBJ1-1; D not certain. Looked up from germline, CDR1 is SGDLS and CDR2 is YYNGEE. The V and J ends lost 4 bases and 5 bases respectively, with 9 bases between them. The CDR3 totals 12 residues. The CDR3 sequence is CASSSPGTEAFF. The CDR3 region has the DNA TGTGCCAGCAGCTCTCCCGGGACTGAAGCTTTCTTT.

In its sample, this clonotype was seen many times. The library was designed around alpha chains, so this beta chain is a stray read whose abundance carries little weight. The chain combines TRBV9 with TRBJ2-7; TRBD2 might be the D (6 bases). CDR3 length: 14 residues. From germline, CDR1 is SGDLS and CDR2 YYNGEE. The V end was cut by 3 bases, the J end by 6 bases, with 16 bases between. The CDR3 DNA reads TGTGCCAGCAGCGCCACAGGCGGGATAAGCGAGCAGTACTTC. Its translation: CASSATGGISEQYF.

This clonotype was seen more than once but under ten times. Being off target in a library aimed at alpha chains, this beta chain has a size of little meaning. The genes are TRBV12-3 or TRBV12-4 and TRBJ2-5; the D gene is possibly TRBD2 (5 bases). V gave up 3 bases and J gave up 5 bases, with 10 bases separating them. The CDR3 totals 13 residues. Written as DNA, the CDR3 is TGTGCCAGCAGTTTGCGGGTAGGCGAGACCCAGTACTTC. This translates into CASSLRVGETQYF.

Judged by abundance, this clonotype is medium-sized. This beta chain is an unintended read in a library built for alpha chains; its size means little. The chain employs TRBV4-1 and TRBJ2-7; D is unclear. This CDR3 region has 13 residues. V lost 3 bases, J lost 8 bases, and 14 bases lay in between. CDR1 and CDR2 (germline): MGHRA, YSYEKL. The CDR3 protein is CASSQDRSAKQYF. The CDR3 nucleotides are TGCGCCAGCAGCCAGGATCGCTCGGCCAAGCAGTACTTC.

Comments on this clonotype: A library made for alpha chains picked up this beta chain off target, so its size means little. This chain connects TRBV27 to TRBJ2-1; D gene unclear. Trimming removed 3 bases at V and 3 bases at J, with 6 bases between. This CDR3 region has 13 residues. The germline V gene encodes CDR1 MNHEY and CDR2 SMNVEV (reference sequence). The CDR3 loop reads CASSFRLYNEQFF. The CDR3 region has the DNA TGTGCCAGCAGTTTTCGTCTCTACAATGAGCAGTTCTTC.

This clonotype has ten or more counts. A library prepared for alpha chains yielded this beta chain as an off-target read; its size is of little meaning. The chain combines TRBV19 with TRBJ2-1; D remains ambiguous. V was cut by 6 bases and J by 0 bases, with 9 bases left in between. CDR1 and CDR2 (germline): LNHDA, SQIVND (reference sequence). The CDR3 consists of 14 residues. CDR3 nucleotides: TGTGCCAGTAGCCAGGAGTACTCCTACAATGAGCAGTTCTTC. This translates into CASSQEYSYNEQFF.

This clonotype was detected ten times or more. This beta chain represents an off-target read in a library built for alpha chains; its size is of limited meaning. V and J are TRBV10-2 and TRBJ2-4; no clear D. Trimming took 4 bases from V and 3 from J, leaving 16 bases between them. The germline CDR1 and CDR2 sequences are WSHSY and SAAADI. The CDR3 length is 16 residues. The CDR3 spells CASSGRKKGGKNIQYF. In DNA, the CDR3 is TGCGCCAGCAGTGGGAGAAAAAAGGGCGGCAAAAACATTCAGTACTTC.

In its sample, this clonotype was seen many times. The size of this beta chain means little, since it is a stray read in a library made for alpha chains. The chain uses TRBV11-2 and TRBJ2-5; D is uncertain. Trimming pared 3 bases from V and 4 bases from J, leaving 9 bases between. CDR1 and CDR2 (germline): SGHAT, FQNNGV. CDR3 length: 13 residues. The CDR3 sequence is CASSLAAVETQYF. Here the CDR3 DNA reads TGTGCCAGCAGCTTGGCGGCGGTAGAGACCCAGTACTTC.

This clonotype was detected ten times or more. This beta chain is a stray sequence in a library constructed for alpha chains; its clone size is not meaningful. The CDR3 nucleotides read TGTGCCAGCAGCCGAGTCAGGGTTTCCGATGGCTACACCTTC. As protein: CASSRVRVSDGYTF. The chain recombines TRBV28 with TRBJ1-2, with a weak D call TRBD1 (5 bases). V lost 6 bases and J 6 bases, leaving 17 bases between the germline ends. The CDR3 is made up of 14 amino acids. Germline CDR1 is MDHEN and CDR2 is SYDVKM.

This clonotype showed up many times. For a library built for alpha chains, this beta chain is a stray read; little rests on its size. The rearrangement joins TRBV12-3 or TRBV12-4 to TRBJ2-1, with 9 positions matching TRBD2. The CDR3 length is 15 residues. The junction had 4 bases not matched to a gene; V was cut back by 5 bases and J by 2 bases. The DNA for the CDR3 is TGTGCCAGCAGTAACATAGCGGGGGCCTACAATGAGCAGTTCTTC. Translated, it gives CASSNIAGAYNEQFF.